This T cell receptor beta chain was identified during a study of long-term antiretroviral therapy in people with HIV. They ran version v3.0 of the immunoSEQ assay at survey level. Clones were sequenced by immunoSEQ multiplex PCR, and TCRdb holds only the in-frame ones, with some missing. The sample yields roughly 39,000 clones, roughly 90% seen once. This CDR3 contains 17 residues. This chain uses TRBV21-1 with TRBJ1-5; the table's D gene call, TRBD1, was not cross checked with the DNA. TRBV21-1 is shown as a pseudogene. The sequences come from unsorted PBMCs, collected just before starting antiretroviral therapy. The sequence was obtained from a woman aged 18-35 years with HIV. The CDR3 region has the DNA TGTGCCAGCAGCATGGGACAGGGGAATGGAGGCAATCAGCCCCAGCATTTT. It specifies CASSMGQGNGGNQPQHF.